This TCR beta chain emerged from a study of HIV-infected patients and healthy controls. For the study at large: Total CDR3 counts per chain did not differ significantly between patients and controls. Notes on the study in general: HLA types of the donors remained undetermined.

Germline V gene lookup returns CDR1 LNHNV and CDR2 YYDKDF (reference sequence). Trimming cost V 0 bases and J 0 bases, with 15 bases left between them. This CDR3 has 18 residues. cDNA was made from 500 ng RNA using alpha and beta constant primers. Separate chain-specific third strand synthesis with multiplexing indices produced the alpha and beta libraries. All rearrangements within a chain used one primer pair; cDNA molecules carried barcodes. Each CDR3 protein is one row after TCRdb ran MiXCR on the 5' RACE reads. The sample carries approximately 12,000 distinct CDR3 sequences, around 9.3% recorded once. This clonotype was counted many times. What it binds is unknown. No cell fractionation was done, so the repertoire covers all unsorted peripheral blood T cells. Donors were HIV-infected adults who had not yet started antiretroviral therapy but were about to begin.

Sequences were derived from blood, sampled before antiretroviral therapy. This sequence originates from an adult with HIV infection. The donor label of this sample is uncertain. V and J are TRBV15 and TRBJ1-5; tentatively, D is TRBD1 (6 bases). CDR3 protein: CATSRDHRGAYSNQPQHF. In DNA, the CDR3 is TGTGCCACCAGCAGAGATCATAGGGGGGCTTATAGCAATCAGCCCCAGCATTTT.